This entry lists 11 T cell receptor beta chains sequenced from one sample in a study of siplizumab effects on memory and regulatory T cells. Repertoires were generated with immunoSEQ multiplex PCR, while TCRdb's copy carries only in-frame clones and drops some. This sample has about 100,000 clones, with 80% to 95% found just once. The sequenced sample consisted of CD4+ T cells sorted from blood. These receptor sequences come from a human donor in good health.

V usage is TRBV18 and J usage is TRBJ2-7; D possibly corresponds to TRBD2 (6 bases). Per the germline V gene, CDR1 is KGHSH and CDR2 is LQKENI. CDR3 length equals 14 residues. The V end was cut by 2 bases, the J end by 0 bases, with 8 bases between. CDR3 in DNA: TGTGCCAGCTCACCAGACGGGAGCTCCTACGAGCAGTACTTC. Translating gives CASSPDGSSYEQYF.

The chain recombines TRBV20-1 with TRBJ1-1; D call uncertain. The germline V gene encodes CDR1 DFQATT and CDR2 SNEGSKA (reference sequence). The V end lost 7 bases, the J end lost 2 bases, and 5 bases lay between the germline ends. The CDR3 is made up of 10 amino acids. The CDR3 protein is CSVGNTEAFF. In DNA, the CDR3 is TGCAGTGTGGGTAACACTGAAGCTTTCTTT.

V and J are TRBV5-1 and TRBJ1-4; D is possibly TRBD1 (5 bases). V dropped 4 bases and J dropped 5 bases, with 12 bases sitting between them. The CDR3 loop spans 14 amino acids. The V gene's germline CDR1 is SGHRS and CDR2 YFSETQ. CDR3: CASSPGRANEKLFF. In DNA, the CDR3 is TGCGCCAGCAGCCCGGGACGGGCAAATGAAAAACTGTTTTTT.

As DNA, the CDR3 is TGCAGTGCTGCACTGGACGAGACCCAGTACTTC. Translated, it gives CSAALDETQYF. The chain carries TRBV20-1 and TRBJ2-5; D ambiguous. This CDR3 has 11 residues. Germline loops: CDR1 DFQATT, CDR2 SNEGSKA (reference sequence). Trimming removed 5 bases at V and 5 bases at J, with 9 bases between.

The chain recombines TRBV11-2 with TRBJ2-5; TRBD1 matches 12 bases. This CDR3 has 17 residues. Unmatched junction bases numbered 12, after V lost 5 bases and J lost 5 bases. The germline CDR1 and CDR2 sequences are SGHAT and FQNNGV. The CDR3 sequence: CASSQGDRGLLKETQYF. The DNA of the CDR3 is TGTGCCAGCAGCCAGGGGGACAGGGGGCTTCTTAAGGAGACCCAGTACTTC.

This rearrangement joins TRBV5-8 to TRBJ2-1, with 12 bases that match TRBD2. J lost 9 bases, V lost 9 bases, and 10 bases had no gene match. The CDR3 loop spans 14 amino acids. Germline values: CDR1 SGHTS, CDR2 YDEGEE. Here the CDR3 DNA reads TGTGCCACCATACTAGCGGGAGGAATTAGTGAGCAGTTCTTC. Translation gives CATILAGGISEQFF.

The chain employs TRBV4-1 and TRBJ2-3; D might be TRBD1 or TRBD2, each matching 5 bases. The germline V and J ends were trimmed by 0 bases and 1 base, with 14 bases remaining between them. The CDR3 loop spans 17 amino acids. The germline V gene encodes CDR1 MGHRA and CDR2 YSYEKL. The CDR3 loop reads CASSQDTGTFGTDTQYF. CDR3 sequence (DNA): TGCGCCAGCAGCCAAGACACCGGGACCTTTGGCACAGATACGCAGTATTTT.

This clone was counted once. V and J are TRBV2 and TRBJ1-1, with D tentatively TRBD1 (6 bases). V lost 3 bases and J 3 bases, leaving 17 bases between the germline ends. Germline V lookup: CDR1 SNHLY, CDR2 FYNNEI. CDR3 length: 16 residues. The DNA for the CDR3 is TGTGCCAGCAGTGATTTCGGCGGGGGGGCCGACACTGAAGCTTTCTTT. Amino acids: CASSDFGGGADTEAFF.

J is TRBJ2-1 and V is TRBV5-1; 11 bases are shared with TRBD2. The CDR3 extends over 17 amino acids. Trimming took 3 bases from V and 4 from J; bases not matched to a gene: 9. Germline loops: CDR1 SGHRS, CDR2 YFSETQ. The CDR3 coding sequence is TGCGCCAGCAGCTCGACTAGCGGGACCAGATTATACAATGAGCAGTTCTTC. Translating it yields CASSSTSGTRLYNEQFF. Drawing the rest from reference TRBV5-1 and TRBJ2-1, the complete variable domain is KAGVTQTPRYLIKTRGQQVTLSCSPISGHRSVSWYQQTPGQGLQFLFEYFSETQRNKGNFPGRFSGRQFSNSRSEMNVSTLELGDSALYLCASSSTSGTRLYNEQFFGPGTRLTVL.

The chain joins TRBV6-1 to TRBJ2-1; TRBD2 is a possible D gene (5 bases). Germline V gives CDR1 MNHNS, CDR2 SASEGT. The V end was cut by 2 bases, the J end by 6 bases, with 8 bases between. The CDR3 is 13 amino acids. CDR3 residues: CASSESGVNEQFF. For the CDR3, the DNA is TGTGCCAGCAGTGAATCCGGGGTCAATGAGCAGTTCTTC.

The chain is built from TRBV27 and TRBJ1-1; perhaps TRBD1 as D (6 bases). Germline values: CDR1 MNHEY, CDR2 SMNVEV (reference sequence). The CDR3 length is 15 residues. V was pared by 5 bases and J by 0 bases, with 13 bases between. For the CDR3, the DNA is TGTGCCAGCAGTGCGACAGGTCTAATGAACACTGAAGCTTTCTTT. Its protein product is CASSATGLMNTEAFF.